One and the same sample provided the 23 T cell receptor beta chains below, sequenced in a study of lung T cells in sarcoidosis with Löfgren's syndrome. TCRdb re-derived calls from the reads in MiXCR, one entry per CDR3 protein. The repertoire has more than 8,500 distinct CDR3 sequences, 15% to 20% of them found once; the top ten carry 6% to 9%. Source material: CD4+ T cells from bronchoalveolar lavage. These receptors all stem from a human donor with sarcoidosis (Löfgren's syndrome or another form), or a control subject (not recorded which).

This clonotype came up many times. The rearrangement links TRBV18 to TRBJ2-3, with TRBD1 matching 7 bases. There are 16 residues in the CDR3. The V gene's germline CDR1 is KGHSH and CDR2 LQKENI. V gave up 6 bases and J gave up 0 bases; unmatched junction bases: 9. The CDR3 sequence: CASSPLRGGSTDTQYF. The CDR3 region has the DNA TGTGCCAGCTCGCCGCTTCGAGGGGGCAGCACAGATACGCAGTATTTT.

This clonotype appeared many times. The DNA of the CDR3 is TGTGCCATCAGTGAGGGGACTACCCAAGAGACCCAGTACTTC. Translating gives CAISEGTTQETQYF. V is TRBV10-3 and J is TRBJ2-5; 7 bases map to TRBD2. With V trimmed by 2 bases and J by 1 base, 1 base remained unmatched. The germline CDR1 and CDR2 sequences are ENHRY and SYGVKD. This CDR3 has 14 amino acids.

As concerns this clonotype: The junction and the germline gene differ at one end; a read error may be behind it. This chain connects TRBV28 to TRBJ2-1, with 7 bases identical to TRBD2. Germline assignment: CDR1 MDHEN and CDR2 SYDVKM. CDR3 length equals 20 residues. In DNA form, the CDR3 reads TGTGCCAGCAGAGTCGGGGAGGGCTTTCTCCACTTGGGCCCGGGTAATGAGCAGTCCTTC. Translating gives CASRVGEGFLHLGPGNEQSF.

This clonotype occurred many times. V usage is TRBV7-3 and J usage is TRBJ2-2, with D possibly being TRBD2 (5 bases). Germline lookup yields CDR1 SGHTA and CDR2 FQGTGA. The CDR3 runs to 17 residues. V shed 2 bases and J shed 6 bases, with 19 bases lying between them. CDR3 nucleotide sequence: TGTGCCAGCAGCTTAGTTCCCGCGAGGGAAAGGGCCGGGGAGCTGTTTTTT. Encoded protein: CASSLVPARERAGELFF.

As regards this clonotype: This CDR3 is missing its conserved last phenylalanine or tryptophan, likely due to a read error. The CDR3 DNA sequence: TGTGCCAGCAGCTACTGGGGGGAGCTTACCTACGAGCAGTACCTC. Its protein is CASSYWGELTYEQYL. V is TRBV7-2 and J is TRBJ2-7; D may be TRBD2 (6 bases). The CDR3 is 15 amino acids. Trimming took off 4 bases at V and 2 bases at J, with 15 bases between the two ends. Germline CDR1 and CDR2: SGHTA and FQGNSA.

This clonotype was seen at least ten times. The chain combines TRBV14 with TRBJ1-4; D is unclear. Trimming shortened V by 1 base and J by 3 bases, and 12 bases separated the two germline ends. CDR3 size: 16 residues. Germline CDR1 is SGHDN and CDR2 is FVKESK. CDR3 nucleotide sequence: TGTGCCAGCAGCCAAGTTTCGAGGTCCGCTAATGAAAAACTGTTTTTT. This gives the protein CASSQVSRSANEKLFF.

This clonotype was counted many times. The chain employs TRBV7-8 and TRBJ2-3, with no clear D. The CDR3 runs 14 residues. Germline CDR1 is SGHVS and CDR2 is FQNEAQ. The V and J ends lost 3 bases and 2 bases respectively, with 9 bases between them. In nucleotides, the CDR3 is TGTGCCAGCAGCTTGGTATTTGACACAGATACGCAGTATTTT. It yields the protein CASSLVFDTDTQYF.

This clonotype is medium-sized in the sample. V is TRBV10-2 and J is TRBJ1-5; D is perhaps TRBD1 (5 bases). CDR3 size: 14 residues. Germline V gene lookup returns CDR1 WSHSY and CDR2 SAAADI. V lost 3 bases and J lost 6, with 12 bases in between. CDR3 protein: CASSEETVGQPQHF. CDR3 nucleotide sequence: TGCGCCAGCAGTGAAGAGACAGTTGGTCAGCCCCAGCATTTT.

By sample fraction, this clonotype is medium-sized. The J gene is TRBJ2-7, the V gene TRBV20-1, with D possibly TRBD1 on 5 matching bases. The CDR3 covers 11 residues. Trimming cost V 3 bases and J 5 bases, with 8 bases left between them. Germline-derived CDR1 and CDR2 are DFQATT and SNEGSKA (reference sequence). CDR3 DNA sequence: TGCAGTGCTAGTCTCAGGGACGAGCAGTACTTC. Protein sequence: CSASLRDEQYF.

In its sample, this clonotype ranks as medium-sized. V usage is TRBV27 and J usage is TRBJ1-5; the D gene is possibly TRBD1 (6 bases). The germline V and J ends were trimmed by 0 bases and 2 bases, with 17 bases remaining between them. Germline V lookup: CDR1 MNHEY, CDR2 SMNVEV (reference sequence). CDR3 size: 18 residues. The CDR3: CASSLSQYAGAGNQPQHF. In DNA, the CDR3 is TGTGCCAGCAGTTTATCGCAGTACGCGGGGGCAGGCAATCAGCCCCAGCATTTT.

This chain connects TRBV11-2 to TRBJ2-7; 11 nucleotides line up with TRBD2. This CDR3 contains 16 residues. V lost 3 bases and J lost 4; bases outside the gene matches: 8. Germline CDR1 reads SGHAT; CDR2 reads FQNNGV. CDR3 amino acids: CASSFSLAGDKYEQYF. The CDR3 region has the DNA TGTGCCAGCAGCTTTTCACTAGCGGGAGATAAATACGAGCAGTACTTC.

Of note for this clonotype: A much larger clone is a single base away; this may be a read error. The chain carries TRBV7-2 and TRBJ2-1; D gene unclear. The CDR3 length is 16 residues. The V gene's germline CDR1 is SGHTA and CDR2 FQGNSA. Here the CDR3 reads CASSLAPFNTYNEQSF. CDR3 nucleotide sequence: TGTGCCAGCAGCTTAGCACCTTTTAACACCTACAATGAGCAGTCCTTC.

This clonotype appeared many times. The chain joins TRBV7-9 to TRBJ1-4; D remains ambiguous. The germline CDR1 and CDR2 sequences are SEHNR and FQNEAQ (reference sequence). The length of the CDR3 is 13 residues. V lost 0 bases to trimming and J lost 8 bases, with 7 bases between them. Here the CDR3 reads CASSLAWNEKLFF. The CDR3 DNA follows: TGTGCCAGCAGCTTAGCGTGGAACGAAAAACTGTTTTTT.

The gene calls are TRBV12-3 or TRBV12-4 and TRBJ2-1; 7 positions match TRBD2. CDR3 length: 16 amino acids. The trim removed 4 bases at V and 2 bases at J, leaving 8 bases unmatched. Here the CDR3 reads CASSSAGESPYNEQFF. The DNA of the CDR3 is TGTGCCAGCAGTTCCGCGGGGGAGAGCCCCTACAATGAGCAGTTCTTC.

The table lists this clonotype with many counts. The chain links TRBV20-1 to TRBJ2-7; 10 bases line up with TRBD2. The germline V gene has CDR1 DFQATT and CDR2 SNEGSKA (reference sequence). Germline trimming cut 3 bases from V and 5 bases from J; bases unmatched to any gene: 7. This CDR3 has 14 amino acids. The CDR3: CSASPAGGIHEQYF. Written as DNA, the CDR3 is TGCAGTGCTAGCCCAGCGGGGGGGATCCACGAGCAGTACTTC.

This clonotype was recorded many times. The chain couples TRBV27 to TRBJ2-6; a possible D gene is TRBD1 (5 bases). This CDR3 contains 17 residues. Between the trimmed V and J ends, which lost 8 bases and 1 base, there was a span of 18 bases. The germline V gene has CDR1 MNHEY and CDR2 SMNVEV (reference sequence). The chain's CDR3 is CASGTRQFSSGANVLTF. The CDR3 DNA follows: TGTGCCAGCGGTACACGACAGTTCTCTTCTGGGGCCAACGTCCTGACTTTC.

The J gene is TRBJ2-2, the V gene TRBV27, with 8 bases identical to TRBD1. J gave up 6 bases and V 8 bases, and 11 bases lay outside the gene matches. CDR3 length equals 15 residues. In germline, CDR1 is MNHEY, CDR2 SMNVEV (reference sequence). The CDR3 bases are TGTGCCAGCGGTAGTTCAGGGGGCTTCGCCGGGGAGCTGTTTTTT. This translates into CASGSSGGFAGELFF.

This clonotype was found a few times. This sequence joins TRBV10-1 and TRBJ2-3, with D tentatively TRBD1 (5 bases). Germline CDR1 is WNHNN and CDR2 is SYGVQD (reference sequence). This CDR3 spans 15 amino acids. V was shortened by 2 bases and J by 3 bases, with 12 bases between the two germline ends. The CDR3 nucleotides are TGCGCCAGCAGTGAGGCGGACAAATGGACAGATACGCAGTATTTT. Translated, it gives CASSEADKWTDTQYF.

This clonotype is classed as medium-sized. The CDR3 sequence is CASSKLAGAPEGQFF. In DNA form, the CDR3 reads TGTGCCAGCAGTAAACTAGCGGGAGCACCTGAGGGGCAGTTCTTC. The J gene is TRBJ2-1, the V gene TRBV6-2 or TRBV6-3; TRBD2 matches 11 bases. Looked up from germline, CDR1 is MNHEY and CDR2 is SVGEGT. The J segment lost 12 bases and the V segment lost 5 bases, leaving 12 bases of the junction unmatched. This CDR3 has 15 amino acids.

The rearrangement uses TRBV13 and TRBJ2-5; tentatively, D is TRBD1 or TRBD2 (6 bases each). CDR3 length equals 14 residues. CDR1 and CDR2 (germline): PRHDT, FYEKMQ (reference sequence). Trimming left V 8 bases short and J 4 bases short, with 17 bases between. The CDR3, as DNA: TGTGCCAGCCACCAGAGGGGGGTCGGAGAGACCCAGTACTTC. Translated, it gives CASHQRGVGETQYF.

This clonotype is categorized as medium-sized. This chain links TRBV19 with TRBJ1-5; D unresolved. The CDR3 totals 12 residues. The germline gives CDR1 LNHDA, CDR2 SQIVND (reference sequence). Trimming pared 2 bases from V and 5 bases from J, leaving 4 bases between. CDR3 DNA: TGTGCCAGTAGTATACAGGATCAGCCCCAGCATTTT. As protein: CASSIQDQPQHF.

This clonotype is judged medium-sized. The chain carries TRBV5-8 and TRBJ2-3, with D unresolved. Germline CDR1 SGHTS, CDR2 YDEGEE. There are 11 residues in the CDR3. V shed 4 bases and J shed 7 bases, with 7 bases lying between them. Here the CDR3 DNA reads TGTGCCAGCAGCCTCAGAAATACGCAGTATTTT. Encoded protein: CASSLRNTQYF.

This clonotype appeared many times. V usage is TRBV6-2 or TRBV6-3 and J usage is TRBJ2-2; D possibly corresponds to TRBD2 (6 bases). V was pared by 2 bases and J by 4 bases, with 8 bases between. The CDR3 has 14 residues. Germline lookup yields CDR1 MNHEY and CDR2 SVGEGT. CDR3 DNA sequence: TGTGCCAGCAGTTACCAGGGAGGCACCGGGGAGCTGTTTTTT. It codes for CASSYQGGTGELFF.